This T cell receptor (beta chain) was sequenced during a study of T-cell reconstitution after alpha-beta-depleted transplantation in children. TCRbeta library preparation incorporated unique molecular identifiers. TCRdb fed the PCR reads into MiXCR, producing one record per CDR3 protein. The sample contains some 200,000 distinct CDR3 sequences, over 5.5% of which appear only once. With V trimmed by 6 bases and J by 2 bases, 9 bases remained unmatched. CDR3 length: 15 amino acids. CDR1 is MDHEN, CDR2 SYDVKM, per germline. This clonotype has at least ten counts. The sample here was PBMCs from the stem cell graft donor, taken from the stem cell graft. The TCR sequence derives from a human donor who donated a stem cell graft to a child with Wiskott-Aldrich syndrome. The V gene is TRBV28, the J gene TRBJ2-7; TRBD2 aligns across 8 bases. CDR3 coding DNA: TGTGCCAGCAGGGACATGGCGGGGGGTACCTACGAGCAGTACTTC. It encodes CASRDMAGGTYEQYF.